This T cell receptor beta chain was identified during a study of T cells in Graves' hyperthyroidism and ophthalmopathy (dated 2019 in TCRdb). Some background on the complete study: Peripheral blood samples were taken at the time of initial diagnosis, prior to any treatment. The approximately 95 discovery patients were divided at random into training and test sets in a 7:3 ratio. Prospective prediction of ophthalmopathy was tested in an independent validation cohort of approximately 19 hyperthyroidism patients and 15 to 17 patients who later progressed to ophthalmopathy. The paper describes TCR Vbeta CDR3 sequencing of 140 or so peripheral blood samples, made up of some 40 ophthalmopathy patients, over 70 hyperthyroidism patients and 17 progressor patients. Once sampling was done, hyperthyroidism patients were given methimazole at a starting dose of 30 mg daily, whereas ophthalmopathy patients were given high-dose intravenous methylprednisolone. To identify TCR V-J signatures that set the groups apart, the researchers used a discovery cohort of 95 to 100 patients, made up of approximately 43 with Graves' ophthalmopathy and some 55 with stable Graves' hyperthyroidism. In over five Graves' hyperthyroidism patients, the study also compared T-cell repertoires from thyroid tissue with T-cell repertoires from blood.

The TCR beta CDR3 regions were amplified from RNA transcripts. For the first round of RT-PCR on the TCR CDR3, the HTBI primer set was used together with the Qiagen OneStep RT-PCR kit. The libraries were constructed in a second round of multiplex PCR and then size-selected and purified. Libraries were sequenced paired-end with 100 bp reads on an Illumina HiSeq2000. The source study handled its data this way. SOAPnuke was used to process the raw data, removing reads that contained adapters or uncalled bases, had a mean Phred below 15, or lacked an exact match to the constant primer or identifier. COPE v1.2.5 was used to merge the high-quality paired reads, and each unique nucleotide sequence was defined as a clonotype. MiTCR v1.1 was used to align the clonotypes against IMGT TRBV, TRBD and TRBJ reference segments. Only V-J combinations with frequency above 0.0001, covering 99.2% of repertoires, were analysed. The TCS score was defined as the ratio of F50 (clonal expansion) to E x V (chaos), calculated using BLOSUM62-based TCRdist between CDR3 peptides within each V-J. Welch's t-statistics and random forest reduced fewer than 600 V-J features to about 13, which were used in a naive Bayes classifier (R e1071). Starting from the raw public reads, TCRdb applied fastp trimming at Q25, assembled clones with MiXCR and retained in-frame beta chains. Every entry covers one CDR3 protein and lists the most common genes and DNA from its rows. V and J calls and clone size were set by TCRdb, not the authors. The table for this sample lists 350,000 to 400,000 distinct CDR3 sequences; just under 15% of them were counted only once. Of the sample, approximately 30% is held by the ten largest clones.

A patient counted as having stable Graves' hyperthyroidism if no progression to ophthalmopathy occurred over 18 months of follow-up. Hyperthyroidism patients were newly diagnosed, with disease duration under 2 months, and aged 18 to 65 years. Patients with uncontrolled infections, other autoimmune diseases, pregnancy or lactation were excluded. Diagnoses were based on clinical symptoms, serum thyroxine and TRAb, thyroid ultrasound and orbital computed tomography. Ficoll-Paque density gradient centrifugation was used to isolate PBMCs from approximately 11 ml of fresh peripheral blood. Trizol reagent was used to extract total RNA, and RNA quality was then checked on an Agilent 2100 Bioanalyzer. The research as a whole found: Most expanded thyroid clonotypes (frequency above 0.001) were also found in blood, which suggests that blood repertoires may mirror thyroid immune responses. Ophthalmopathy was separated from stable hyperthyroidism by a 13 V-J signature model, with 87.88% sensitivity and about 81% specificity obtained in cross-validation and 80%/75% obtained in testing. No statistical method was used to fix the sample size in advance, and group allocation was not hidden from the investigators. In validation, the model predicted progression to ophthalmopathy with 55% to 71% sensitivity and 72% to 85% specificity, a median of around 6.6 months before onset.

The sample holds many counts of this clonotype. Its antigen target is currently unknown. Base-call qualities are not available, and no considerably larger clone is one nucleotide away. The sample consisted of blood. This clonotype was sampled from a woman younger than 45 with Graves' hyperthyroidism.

The base sequence is TGCAGTGCGATATGGACAGGGCCAGTAAAGGAGCAGTACTTC. It specifies CSAIWTGPVKEQYF. The chain links TRBV20-1 with TRBJ2-7, with TRBD1 matching 8 junction bases. The germline V gene encodes CDR1 DFQATT and CDR2 SNEGSKA (reference sequence). The CDR3 runs 14 residues from the cysteine to the phenylalanine. Left in the record is the CDR3 DNA by itself, 42 bases read in frame from the first base. Compared with germline, V lacks 6 bases and J lacks 7 bases; bases without a gene match: 14.